This paragraph reports one TCR beta chain. Its cognate antigen is unknown. RNA transcripts yielded amplified TCR beta CDR3 regions. The TCR CDR3 first-round RT-PCR relied on the HTBI primer set. TCRdb itself ran the multiplex PCR reads through MiXCR, one entry per CDR3 protein. The sample shows 500,000 to 600,000 distinct CDR3 sequences, about 20% of them seen only once. This entry comes from a study of T cells in Graves' hyperthyroidism and ophthalmopathy. Broader study findings: Classification by a 13 V-J model distinguished ophthalmopathy from stable hyperthyroidism.

V lost 4 bases and J lost 6, with 13 bases in between. The CDR3 is 14 amino acids. The germline V gene encodes CDR1 MDHEN and CDR2 SYDVKM. This chain links TRBV28 with TRBJ2-1; D not certain. The sequencing sample was made of blood. The sequence was obtained from a man in his forties with Graves' ophthalmopathy. The CDR3 protein is CASSWPVRGNEQFF. The CDR3 DNA is TGTGCCAGCAGTTGGCCAGTACGTGGCAATGAGCAGTTCTTC.